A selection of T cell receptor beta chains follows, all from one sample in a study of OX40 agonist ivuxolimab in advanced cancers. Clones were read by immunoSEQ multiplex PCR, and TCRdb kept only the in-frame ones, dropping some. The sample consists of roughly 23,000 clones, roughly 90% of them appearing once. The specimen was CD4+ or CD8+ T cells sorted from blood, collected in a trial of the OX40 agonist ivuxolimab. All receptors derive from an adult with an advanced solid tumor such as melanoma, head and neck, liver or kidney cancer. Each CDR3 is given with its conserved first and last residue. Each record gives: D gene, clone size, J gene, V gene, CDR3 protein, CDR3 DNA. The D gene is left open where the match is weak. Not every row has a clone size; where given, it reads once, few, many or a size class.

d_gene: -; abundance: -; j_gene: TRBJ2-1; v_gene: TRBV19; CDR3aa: CASSNRDNEQFF; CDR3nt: TGTGCCAGTAGTAATCGGGACAATGAGCAGTTCTTC
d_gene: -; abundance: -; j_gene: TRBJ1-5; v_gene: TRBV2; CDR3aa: CASSATDSNQPQHF; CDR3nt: TGTGCCAGCAGTGCGACAGATAGCAATCAGCCCCAGCATTTT
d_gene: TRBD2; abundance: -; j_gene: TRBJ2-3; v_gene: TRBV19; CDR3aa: CASSALAGAWDTQYF; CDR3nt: TGTGCCAGTAGTGCACTAGCGGGAGCTTGGGATACGCAGTATTTT
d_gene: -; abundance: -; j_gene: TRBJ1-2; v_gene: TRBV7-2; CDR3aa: CASSLGQELYGYTF; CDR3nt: TGTGCCAGCAGCTTAGGACAGGAGCTCTATGGCTACACCTTC
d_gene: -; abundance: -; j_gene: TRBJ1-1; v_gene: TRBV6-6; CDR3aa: CASSYFDTNTEAFF; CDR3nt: TGTGCCAGCAGTTACTTCGACACGAACACTGAAGCTTTCTTT
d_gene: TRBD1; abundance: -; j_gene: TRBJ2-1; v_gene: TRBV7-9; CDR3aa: CASSSPVSGQIYNEQFF; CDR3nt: TGTGCCAGCAGCTCGCCAGTGTCGGGACAGATTTACAATGAGCAGTTCTTC
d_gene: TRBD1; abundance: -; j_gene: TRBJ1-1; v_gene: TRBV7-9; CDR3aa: CASIPGGLGTEAFF; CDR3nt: TGTGCCAGCATTCCAGGGGGACTTGGCACTGAAGCTTTCTTT
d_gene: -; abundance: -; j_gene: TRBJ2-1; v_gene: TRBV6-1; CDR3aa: CASSDWDGGEQFF; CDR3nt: TGTGCCAGCAGTGATTGGGACGGTGGTGAGCAGTTCTTC
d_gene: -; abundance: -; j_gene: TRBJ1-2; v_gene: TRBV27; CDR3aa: CASKVGVHYGYTF; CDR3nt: TGTGCCAGCAAAGTCGGCGTCCACTATGGCTACACCTTC
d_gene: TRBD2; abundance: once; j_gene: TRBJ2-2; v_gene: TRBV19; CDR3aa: CASSSLWAGVGGELFF; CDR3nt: TGTGCCAGTAGTTCCCTCTGGGCGGGAGTAGGCGGGGAGCTGTTTTTT
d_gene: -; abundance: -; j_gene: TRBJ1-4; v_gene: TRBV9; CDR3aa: CASTSPLEEKLFF; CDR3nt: TGTGCCAGCACCTCTCCCCTGGAGGAAAAACTGTTTTTT
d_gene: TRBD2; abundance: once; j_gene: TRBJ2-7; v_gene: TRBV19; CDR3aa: CASSRLAGHYEQYF; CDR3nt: TGTGCCAGTAGTCGTCTAGCGGGCCACTACGAGCAGTACTTC
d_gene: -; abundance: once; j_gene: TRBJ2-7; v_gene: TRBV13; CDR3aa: CASSLRNEQYF; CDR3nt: TGTGCCAGCAGCCTACGGAACGAGCAGTACTTC
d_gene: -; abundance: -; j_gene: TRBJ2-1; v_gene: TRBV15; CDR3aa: CATSRDRGTESDEDVNEQFF; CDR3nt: TGTGCCACCAGCAGAGATCGCGGGACAGAATCCGATGAGGATGTTAATGAGCAGTTCTTC